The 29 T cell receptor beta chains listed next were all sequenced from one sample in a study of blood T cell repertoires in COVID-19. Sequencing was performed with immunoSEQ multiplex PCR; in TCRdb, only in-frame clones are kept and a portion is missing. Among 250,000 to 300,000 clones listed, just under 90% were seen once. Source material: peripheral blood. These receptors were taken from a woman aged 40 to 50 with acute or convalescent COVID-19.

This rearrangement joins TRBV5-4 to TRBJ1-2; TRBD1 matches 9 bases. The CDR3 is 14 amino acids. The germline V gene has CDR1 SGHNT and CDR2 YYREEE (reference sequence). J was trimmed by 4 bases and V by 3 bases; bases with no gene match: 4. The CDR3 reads CASSSWTGVYGYTF. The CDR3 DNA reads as TGTGCCAGCAGCTCCTGGACAGGGGTCTATGGCTACACCTTC.

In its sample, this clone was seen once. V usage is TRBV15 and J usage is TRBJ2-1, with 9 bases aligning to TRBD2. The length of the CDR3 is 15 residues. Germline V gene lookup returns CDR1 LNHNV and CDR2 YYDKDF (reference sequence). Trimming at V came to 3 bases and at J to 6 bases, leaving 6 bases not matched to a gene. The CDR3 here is CATSSRSGGSNEQFF. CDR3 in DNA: TGTGCCACCAGCAGCCGTAGCGGGGGCAGCAATGAGCAGTTCTTC.

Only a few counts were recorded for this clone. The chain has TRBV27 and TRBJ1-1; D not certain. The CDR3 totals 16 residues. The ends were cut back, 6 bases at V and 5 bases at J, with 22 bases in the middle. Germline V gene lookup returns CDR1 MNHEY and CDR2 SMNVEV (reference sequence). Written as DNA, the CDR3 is TGTGCCAGCAGGTCCACGGCAGGTCTTTACAATACTGAAGCTTTCTTT. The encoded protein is CASRSTAGLYNTEAFF.

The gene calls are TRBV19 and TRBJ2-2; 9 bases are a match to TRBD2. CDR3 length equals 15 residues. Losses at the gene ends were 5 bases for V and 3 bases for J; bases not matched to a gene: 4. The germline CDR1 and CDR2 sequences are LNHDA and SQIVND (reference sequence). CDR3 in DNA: TGTGCCAGTAGTGCGGGGGGGCTTGACACCGGGGAGCTGTTTTTT. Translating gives CASSAGGLDTGELFF.

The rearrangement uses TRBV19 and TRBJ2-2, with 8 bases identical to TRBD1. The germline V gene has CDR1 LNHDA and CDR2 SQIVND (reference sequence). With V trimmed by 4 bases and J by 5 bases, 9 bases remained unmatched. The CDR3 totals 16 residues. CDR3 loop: CASSTFPGGRTGELFF. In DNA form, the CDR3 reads TGTGCCAGTAGTACCTTTCCAGGGGGCCGGACCGGGGAGCTGTTTTTT.

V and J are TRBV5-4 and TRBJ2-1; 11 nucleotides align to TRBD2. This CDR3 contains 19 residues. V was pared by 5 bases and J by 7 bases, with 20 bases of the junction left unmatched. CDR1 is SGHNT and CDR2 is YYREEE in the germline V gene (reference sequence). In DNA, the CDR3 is TGTGCCAGCAGTACGGGGGTGGTCCGACTAGCGGGGCGGCGGAATGAGCAGTTCTTC. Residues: CASSTGVVRLAGRRNEQFF.

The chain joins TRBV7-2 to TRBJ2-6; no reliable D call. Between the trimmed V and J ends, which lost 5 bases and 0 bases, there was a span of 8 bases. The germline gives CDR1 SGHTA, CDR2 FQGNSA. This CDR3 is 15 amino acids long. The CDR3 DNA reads TGTGCCAGCAGCCCCCAGGTCTCTGGGGCCAACGTCCTGACTTTC. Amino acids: CASSPQVSGANVLTF.

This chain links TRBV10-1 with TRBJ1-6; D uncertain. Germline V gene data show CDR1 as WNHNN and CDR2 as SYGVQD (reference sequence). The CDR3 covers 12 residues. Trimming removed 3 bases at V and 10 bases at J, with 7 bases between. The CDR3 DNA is TGCGCCAGCAGTGACTCCTCCTCACCCCTCCACTTT. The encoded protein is CASSDSSSPLHF.

CDR3 residues: CASSPRGGAGPYEQYV. CDR3 nucleotides: TGTGCCAGCAGTCCCCGGGGGGGGGCCGGCCCCTACGAGCAGTACGTC. V and J are TRBV27 and TRBJ2-7; the match to TRBD2 covers 8 bases. This CDR3 contains 16 residues. In germline, CDR1 is MNHEY, CDR2 SMNVEV (reference sequence). V lost 5 bases and J lost 2; bases outside the gene matches: 11.

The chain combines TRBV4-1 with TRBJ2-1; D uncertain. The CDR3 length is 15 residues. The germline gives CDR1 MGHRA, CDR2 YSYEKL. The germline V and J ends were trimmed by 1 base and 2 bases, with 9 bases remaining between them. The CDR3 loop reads CASSQALAPYNEQFF. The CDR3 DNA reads TGCGCCAGCAGCCAAGCATTGGCCCCCTACAATGAGCAGTTCTTC.

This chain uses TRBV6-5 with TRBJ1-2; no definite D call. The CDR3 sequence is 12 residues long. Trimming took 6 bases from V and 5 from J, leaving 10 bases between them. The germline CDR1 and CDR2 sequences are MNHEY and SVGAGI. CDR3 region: CASRRVEYGYTF. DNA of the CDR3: TGTGCCAGCAGGAGGGTGGAGTATGGCTACACCTTC.

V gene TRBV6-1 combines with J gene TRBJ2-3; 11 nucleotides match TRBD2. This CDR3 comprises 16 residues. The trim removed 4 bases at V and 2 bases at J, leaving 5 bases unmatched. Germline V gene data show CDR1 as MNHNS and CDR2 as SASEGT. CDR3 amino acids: CASSGVAGGHTDTQYF. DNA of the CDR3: TGTGCCAGCAGTGGAGTAGCGGGGGGGCACACAGATACGCAGTATTTT.

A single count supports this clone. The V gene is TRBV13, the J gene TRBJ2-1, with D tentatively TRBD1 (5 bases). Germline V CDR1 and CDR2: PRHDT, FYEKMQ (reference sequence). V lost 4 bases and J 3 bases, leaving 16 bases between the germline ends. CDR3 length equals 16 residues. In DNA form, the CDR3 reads TGTGCCAGCAGCTCCCAGGGAAGGGGCCTCTACAATGAGCAGTTCTTC. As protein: CASSSQGRGLYNEQFF.

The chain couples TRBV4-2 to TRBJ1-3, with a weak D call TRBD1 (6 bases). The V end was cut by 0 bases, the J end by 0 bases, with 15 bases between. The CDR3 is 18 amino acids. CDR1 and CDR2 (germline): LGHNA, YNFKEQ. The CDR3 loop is CASSQDPGGLSSGNTIYF. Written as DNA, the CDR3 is TGTGCCAGCAGCCAAGATCCGGGGGGCCTAAGCTCTGGAAACACCATATATTTT.

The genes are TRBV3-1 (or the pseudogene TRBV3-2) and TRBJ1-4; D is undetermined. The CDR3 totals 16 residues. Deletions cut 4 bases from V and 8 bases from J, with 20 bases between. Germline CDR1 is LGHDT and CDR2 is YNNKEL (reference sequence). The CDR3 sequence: CASSPARSGVREKLFF. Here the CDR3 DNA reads TGTGCCAGCAGCCCGGCTAGAAGCGGGGTTCGAGAAAAACTGTTTTTT.

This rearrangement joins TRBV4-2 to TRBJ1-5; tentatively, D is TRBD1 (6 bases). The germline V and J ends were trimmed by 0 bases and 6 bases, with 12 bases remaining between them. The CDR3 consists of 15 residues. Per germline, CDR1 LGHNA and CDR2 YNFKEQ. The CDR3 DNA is TGTGCCAGCAGCCAAGACGGGCAGGGGAGTCAGCCCCAGCATTTT. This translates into CASSQDGQGSQPQHF.

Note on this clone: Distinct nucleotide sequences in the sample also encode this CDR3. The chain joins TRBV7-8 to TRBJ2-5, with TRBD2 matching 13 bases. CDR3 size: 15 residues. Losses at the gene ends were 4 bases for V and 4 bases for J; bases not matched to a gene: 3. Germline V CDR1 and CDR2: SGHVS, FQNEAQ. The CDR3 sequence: CASSSLAGGRETQYF. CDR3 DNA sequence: TGTGCCAGCAGCTCACTAGCGGGGGGGAGAGAGACCCAGTACTTC.

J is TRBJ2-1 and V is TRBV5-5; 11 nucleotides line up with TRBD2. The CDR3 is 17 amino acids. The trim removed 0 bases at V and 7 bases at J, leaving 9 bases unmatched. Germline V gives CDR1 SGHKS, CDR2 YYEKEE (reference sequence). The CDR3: CASSLELAGGPGNEQFF. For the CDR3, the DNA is TGTGCCAGCAGCTTGGAGCTAGCGGGGGGCCCCGGGAATGAGCAGTTCTTC.

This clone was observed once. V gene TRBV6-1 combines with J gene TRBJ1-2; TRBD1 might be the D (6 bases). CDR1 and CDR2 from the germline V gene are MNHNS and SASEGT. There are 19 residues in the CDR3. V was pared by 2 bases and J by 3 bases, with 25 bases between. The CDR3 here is CASSERGPEGTLPYYGYTF. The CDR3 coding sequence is TGTGCCAGCAGTGAAAGGGGCCCCGAAGGGACACTCCCCTACTATGGCTACACCTTC.

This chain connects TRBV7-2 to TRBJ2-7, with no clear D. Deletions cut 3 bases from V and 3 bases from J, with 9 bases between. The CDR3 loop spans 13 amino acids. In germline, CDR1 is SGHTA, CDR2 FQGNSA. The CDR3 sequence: CASSFELYYEQYV. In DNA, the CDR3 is TGTGCCAGCAGCTTTGAACTATACTACGAGCAGTACGTC.

CDR3 nucleotide sequence: TGTGCCAGCAGCCCTCTCCAGGGAATTAATTCACCCCTCCACTTT. Amino acid sequence: CASSPLQGINSPLHF. V is TRBV9 and J is TRBJ1-6, with D perhaps matching TRBD1 (5 bases). The CDR3 extends over 15 amino acids. CDR1 and CDR2 from the germline V gene are SGDLS and YYNGEE. The V end was cut by 4 bases, the J end by 6 bases, with 14 bases between.

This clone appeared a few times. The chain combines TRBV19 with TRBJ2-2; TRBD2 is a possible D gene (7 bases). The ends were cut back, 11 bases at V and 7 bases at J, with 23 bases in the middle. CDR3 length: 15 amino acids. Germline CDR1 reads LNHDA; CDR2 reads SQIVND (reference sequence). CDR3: CASTPRGGVVGELFF. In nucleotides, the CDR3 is TGTGCCTCAACACCCCGAGGGGGGGTCGTCGGGGAGCTGTTTTTT.

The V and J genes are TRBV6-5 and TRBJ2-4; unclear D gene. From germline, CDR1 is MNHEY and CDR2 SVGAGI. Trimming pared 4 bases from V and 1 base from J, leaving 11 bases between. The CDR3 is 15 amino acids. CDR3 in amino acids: CASSSGGRAKNIQYF. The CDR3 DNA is TGTGCCAGCAGTTCAGGTGGTAGGGCCAAAAACATTCAGTACTTC.

The CDR3 sequence is CASSLGAGSNQPQHF. For the CDR3, the DNA is TGTGCCAGCAGCTTAGGGGCCGGAAGCAATCAGCCCCAGCATTTT. The chain uses TRBV5-6 and TRBJ1-5, with D tentatively TRBD1 (5 bases). Trimming pared 2 bases from V and 1 base from J, leaving 10 bases between. Germline CDR1 and CDR2: SGHDT and YYEEEE. The CDR3 sequence is 15 residues long.

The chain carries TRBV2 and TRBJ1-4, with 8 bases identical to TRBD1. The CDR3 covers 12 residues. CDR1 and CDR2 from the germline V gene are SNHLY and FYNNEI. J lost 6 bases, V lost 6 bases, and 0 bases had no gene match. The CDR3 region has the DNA TGTGCCAGCAGACAGGGGGATGAAAAACTGTTTTTT. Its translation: CASRQGDEKLFF.

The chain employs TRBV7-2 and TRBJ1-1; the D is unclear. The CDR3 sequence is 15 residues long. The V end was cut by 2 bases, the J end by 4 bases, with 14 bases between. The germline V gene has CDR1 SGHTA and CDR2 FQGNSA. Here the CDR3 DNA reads TGTGCCAGCAGCTTAATAATAAGGGCGGGCACTGAAGCTTTCTTT. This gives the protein CASSLIIRAGTEAFF. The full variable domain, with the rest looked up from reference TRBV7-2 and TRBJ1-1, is GAGVSQSPSNKVTEKGKDVELRCDPISGHTALYWYRQSLGQGLEFLIYFQGNSAPDKSGLPSDRFSAERTGGSVSTLTIQRTQQEDSAVYLCASSLIIRAGTEAFFGQGTRLTVV.

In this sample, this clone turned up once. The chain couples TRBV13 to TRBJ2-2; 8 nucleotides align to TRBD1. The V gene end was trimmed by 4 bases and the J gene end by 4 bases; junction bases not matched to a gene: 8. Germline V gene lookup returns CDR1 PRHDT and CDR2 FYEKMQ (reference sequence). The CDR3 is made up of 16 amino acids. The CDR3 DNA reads TGTGCCAGCAGCTCCTACACCGGACAGGGCACCGGGGAGCTGTTTTTT. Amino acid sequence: CASSSYTGQGTGELFF.

CDR3 amino acids: CASRGGRDSNQPQHF. In DNA form, the CDR3 reads TGTGCCAGCAGGGGGGGTAGGGATAGCAATCAGCCCCAGCATTTT. V gene TRBV2 combines with J gene TRBJ1-5; possibly TRBD1 for D (5 bases). The germline V gene encodes CDR1 SNHLY and CDR2 FYNNEI. The CDR3 length is 15 residues. V gave up 6 bases and J gave up 0 bases, with 12 bases separating them.

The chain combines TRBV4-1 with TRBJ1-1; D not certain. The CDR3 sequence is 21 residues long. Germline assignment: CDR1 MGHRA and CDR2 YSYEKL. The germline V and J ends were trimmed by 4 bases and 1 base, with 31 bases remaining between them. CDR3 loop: CASSPNKLKGGTEPRNTEAFF. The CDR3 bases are TGCGCCAGCAGCCCAAACAAGCTCAAGGGAGGTACCGAGCCACGGAACACTGAAGCTTTCTTT.